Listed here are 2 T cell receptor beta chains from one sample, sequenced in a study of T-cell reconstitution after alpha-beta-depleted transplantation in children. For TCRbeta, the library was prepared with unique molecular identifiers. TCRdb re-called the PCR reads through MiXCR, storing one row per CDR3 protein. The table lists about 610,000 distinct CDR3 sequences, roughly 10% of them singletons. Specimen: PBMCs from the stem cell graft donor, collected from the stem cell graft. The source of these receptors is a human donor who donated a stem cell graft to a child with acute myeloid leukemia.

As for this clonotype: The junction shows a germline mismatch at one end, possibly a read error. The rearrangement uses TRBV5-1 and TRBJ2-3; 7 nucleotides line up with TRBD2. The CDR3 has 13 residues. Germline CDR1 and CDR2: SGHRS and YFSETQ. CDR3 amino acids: CASSLGTAGYTDF. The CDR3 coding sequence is TGCGCCAGCAGCTTGGGAACAGCGGGATACACGGATTTT.

This CDR3 is CASSLGTADTDTQYF. DNA for the CDR3: TGTGCCAGCAGCTTAGGGACAGCAGACACAGATACGCAGTATTTT. The chain joins TRBV11-2 to TRBJ2-3, with D possibly matching TRBD1 (6 bases). V was clipped by 1 base and J by 2 bases, with 10 bases between them. CDR1 is SGHAT, CDR2 FQNNGV, per germline. This CDR3 has 15 amino acids.